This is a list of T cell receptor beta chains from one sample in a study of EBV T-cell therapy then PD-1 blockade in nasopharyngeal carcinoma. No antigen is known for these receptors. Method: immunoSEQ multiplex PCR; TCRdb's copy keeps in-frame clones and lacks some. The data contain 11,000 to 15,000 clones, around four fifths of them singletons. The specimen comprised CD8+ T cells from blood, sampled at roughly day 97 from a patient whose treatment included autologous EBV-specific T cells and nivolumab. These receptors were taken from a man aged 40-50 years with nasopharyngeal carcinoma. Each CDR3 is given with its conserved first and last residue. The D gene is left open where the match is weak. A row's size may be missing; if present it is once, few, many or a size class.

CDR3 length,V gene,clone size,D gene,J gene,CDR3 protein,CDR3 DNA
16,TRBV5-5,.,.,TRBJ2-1,CASSSPDLDSYNEQFF,TGTGCCAGCAGCTCACCGGACCTGGACTCCTACAATGAGCAGTTCTTC
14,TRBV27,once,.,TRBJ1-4,CASSLVATNEKLFF,TGTGCCAGCAGTTTGGTAGCAACTAATGAAAAACTGTTTTTT
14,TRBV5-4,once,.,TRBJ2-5,CASSPGKYQETQYF,TGTGCCAGCAGCCCGGGAAAGTACCAAGAGACCCAGTACTTC
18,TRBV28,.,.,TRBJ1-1,CASSSIRASIKMNTEAFF,TGTGCCAGCAGTTCAATCAGGGCCTCCATTAAGATGAACACTGAAGCTTTCTTT
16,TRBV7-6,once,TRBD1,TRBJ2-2,CASSLALQGATGELFF,TGTGCCAGCAGCTTAGCGTTGCAGGGGGCCACCGGGGAGCTGTTTTTT
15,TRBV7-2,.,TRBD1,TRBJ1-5,CASSLKGAGNQPQHF,TGTGCCAGCAGCTTGAAGGGGGCAGGCAATCAGCCCCAGCATTTT
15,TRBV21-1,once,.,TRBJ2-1,CASRLSGGAYNEQFF,TGTGCCAGCAGACTAAGCGGGGGGGCTTACAATGAGCAGTTCTTC
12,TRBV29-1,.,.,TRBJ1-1,CSVASVGTEAFF,TGCAGCGTAGCTAGTGTTGGCACTGAAGCTTTCTTT
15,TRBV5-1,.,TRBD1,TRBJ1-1,CASSERQGSNTEAFF,TGCGCCAGCAGCGAAAGACAGGGAAGCAACACTGAAGCTTTCTTT
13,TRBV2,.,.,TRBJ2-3,CASSEEGTDTQYF,TGTGCCAGCAGTGAAGAGGGTACAGATACGCAGTATTTT
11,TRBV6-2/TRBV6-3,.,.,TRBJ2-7,CASSVRYEQYF,TGTGCCAGCAGCGTGAGGTACGAGCAGTACTTC
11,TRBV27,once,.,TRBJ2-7,CASREAFEQYF,TGTGCCAGCAGGGAGGCGTTCGAGCAGTACTTC
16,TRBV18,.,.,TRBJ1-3,CASSPTQGYWGNTIYF,TGTGCCAGCTCACCAACCCAAGGCTATTGGGGAAACACCATATATTTT
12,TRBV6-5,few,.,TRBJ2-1,CASSREYNEQFF,TGTGCCAGCAGCAGGGAGTACAATGAGCAGTTCTTC
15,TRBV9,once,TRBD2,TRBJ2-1,CASTGRAGGYNEQFF,TGTGCCAGCACCGGTCGGGCGGGGGGCTACAATGAGCAGTTCTTC
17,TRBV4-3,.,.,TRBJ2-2,CASSLGEGDVDTGELFF,TGCGCCAGCAGCCTGGGGGAGGGGGACGTCGACACCGGGGAGCTGTTTTTT
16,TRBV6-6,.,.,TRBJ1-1,CASSYPLVGLNTEAFF,TGTGCCAGCAGTTACCCTCTCGTAGGCTTGAACACTGAAGCTTTCTTT
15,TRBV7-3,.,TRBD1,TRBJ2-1,CASSPSPRTGDEQFF,TGTGCCAGCAGCCCCAGCCCCCGGACAGGGGATGAGCAGTTCTTC